This TCR beta chain was sequenced in a study of radiotherapy plus CTLA-4 blockade in lung cancer. Overall study results and limits: Radiotherapy was combined with ipilimumab, and tumor-derived TCR clones then expanded in blood. Strongest reported response predictors: early blood clone changes and post-radiation interferon-beta.

On this clone itself: Its antigen is undetermined.

Each patient with chemo-refractory metastatic non-small-cell lung cancer was treated with focal radiation plus CTLA-4 blockade using ipilimumab. This CDR3 comprises 14 residues. V was pared by 5 bases and J by 7 bases, with 17 bases between. The V gene's germline CDR1 is SGHTA and CDR2 FQGTGA. Libraries were prepared by immunoSEQ multiplex PCR; TCRdb keeps only in-frame clonotypes and omits some of them. The sample yields some 110,000 clones, nearly 80% seen once. The sample consisted of peripheral blood, taken from a patient treated with radiotherapy plus ipilimumab. The sequence derives from a human donor with non-small cell lung cancer who had a partial response to radiotherapy plus ipilimumab. This chain uses TRBV7-3 with TRBJ1-2; D may be TRBD1 (6 bases). The CDR3 nucleotides read TGTGCCAGCAGCCCAGGGGAGGGAACTAGTGGCTACACCTTC. This translates into CASSPGEGTSGYTF.